This T cell receptor beta chain was observed in a study of spatial heterogeneity in lung cancer. Study outcomes and limitations: It was found that expanded intratumoral alpha and beta TCR counts tracked tumor mutation counts.

TCRdb reprocessed the 5' RACE reads via MiXCR and lists one record per CDR3 protein. The sample has approximately 16,000 distinct CDR3 sequences, under 7.5% seen once. The CDR3 sequence is 16 residues long. Per the germline V gene, CDR1 is SGHTA and CDR2 is FQGNSA. V was trimmed by 3 bases and J by 3 bases, leaving 18 bases between them. Stated time point: sample taken at primary tumor resection. The donors, about 74 patients with untreated early-stage non-small cell lung cancer, provided the samples. Whole RNA obtained from tumor, nontumor lung or frozen PBMC underwent sequencing without sorting. This clonotype was seen ten or more times. Its antigen is not identified.

The source material was lung tumor tissue, sampled at surgery. This clonotype originated in a female donor with early-stage non-small cell lung cancer. V and J are TRBV7-2 and TRBJ2-7; tentatively, D is TRBD1 or TRBD2 (5 bases each). The CDR3 DNA reads as TGTGCCAGCAGCTTCGTAAGAGGGACCCCCAACTACGAGCAGTACTTC. It is translated as CASSFVRGTPNYEQYF.